The entry that follows covers one TCR beta chain sequence. Its antigen is not known. Sequenced by immunoSEQ multiplex PCR; TCRdb stores in-frame clones only, minus some. The sample shows approximately 140,000 clones, roughly nine tenths of them seen only once. V lost 6 bases and J lost 6, with 20 bases in between. The germline V gene encodes CDR1 MNHEY and CDR2 SMNVEV (reference sequence). The CDR3 extends over 15 amino acids. The data were taken from a study of T cell responses to AZD1222 COVID-19 vaccine. Study findings and constraints: Only a handful of AZD1222 recipients were seropositive at baseline. All repertoire sampling was performed exclusively after the peak T cell response. Two doses of AZD1222 preceded a rise in Spike-specific TCR breadth and depth. Females made up more of the donors, who were largely white British, and clonal diversity may have come out too low.

The sample here was peripheral blood, taken on day 0 of AZD1222 vaccination. This sequence joins TRBV27 and TRBJ1-2; TRBD1 is a possible D gene (6 bases). The TCR was taken from an adult in good health. The CDR3 region has the DNA TGTGCCAGCAGGCAAAACAGGGCCCCAGGAGATGGCTACACCTTC. Translation: CASRQNRAPGDGYTF.